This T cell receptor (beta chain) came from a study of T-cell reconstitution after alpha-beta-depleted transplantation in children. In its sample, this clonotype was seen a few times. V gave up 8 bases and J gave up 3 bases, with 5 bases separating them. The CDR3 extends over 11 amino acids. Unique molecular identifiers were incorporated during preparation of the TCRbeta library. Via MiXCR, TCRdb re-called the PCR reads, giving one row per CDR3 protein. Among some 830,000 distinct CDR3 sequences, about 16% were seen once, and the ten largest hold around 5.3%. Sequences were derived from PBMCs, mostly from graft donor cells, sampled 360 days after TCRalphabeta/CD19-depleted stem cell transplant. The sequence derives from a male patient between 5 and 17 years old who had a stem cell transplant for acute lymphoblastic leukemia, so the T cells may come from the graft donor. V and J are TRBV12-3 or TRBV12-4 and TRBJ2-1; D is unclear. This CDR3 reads CASAYYNEQFF. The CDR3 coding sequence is TGTGCCAGCGCCTACTACAATGAGCAGTTCTTC.